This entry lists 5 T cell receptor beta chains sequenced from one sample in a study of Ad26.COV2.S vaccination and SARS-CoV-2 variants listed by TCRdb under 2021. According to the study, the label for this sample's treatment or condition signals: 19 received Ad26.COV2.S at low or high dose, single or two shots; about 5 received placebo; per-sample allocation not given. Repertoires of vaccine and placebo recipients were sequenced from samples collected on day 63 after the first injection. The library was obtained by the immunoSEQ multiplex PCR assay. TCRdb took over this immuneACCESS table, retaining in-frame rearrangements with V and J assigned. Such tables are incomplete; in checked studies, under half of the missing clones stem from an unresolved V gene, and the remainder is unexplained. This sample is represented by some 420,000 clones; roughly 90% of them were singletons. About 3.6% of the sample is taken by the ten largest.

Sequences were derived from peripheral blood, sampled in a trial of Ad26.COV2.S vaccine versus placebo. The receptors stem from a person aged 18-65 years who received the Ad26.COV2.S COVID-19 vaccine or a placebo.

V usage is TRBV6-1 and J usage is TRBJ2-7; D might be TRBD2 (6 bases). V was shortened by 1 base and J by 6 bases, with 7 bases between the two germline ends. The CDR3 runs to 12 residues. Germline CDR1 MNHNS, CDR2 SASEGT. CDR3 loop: CASSEGRGEQYF. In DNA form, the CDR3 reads TGTGCCAGCAGTGAAGGGAGGGGCGAGCAGTACTTC.

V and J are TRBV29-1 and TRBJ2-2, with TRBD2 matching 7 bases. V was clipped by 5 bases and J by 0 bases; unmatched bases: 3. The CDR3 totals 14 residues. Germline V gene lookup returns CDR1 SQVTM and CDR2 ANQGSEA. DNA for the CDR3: TGCAGCGTTACGGGGGGATCGAACACCGGGGAGCTGTTTTTT. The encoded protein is CSVTGGSNTGELFF.

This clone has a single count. CDR3 DNA: TGCGCCAGCAGCCAAGTTACAGGTTGGGGCTCCTACGAGCAGTACTTC. Translation gives CASSQVTGWGSYEQYF. This chain connects TRBV4-3 to TRBJ2-7, with D tentatively TRBD1 (5 bases). Between the trimmed V and J ends, which lost 1 base and 0 bases, there was a span of 13 bases. This CDR3 region has 16 residues. Germline-derived CDR1 and CDR2 are LGHNA and YSLEER.

The CDR3 sequence is CASSQEGSGGKYEQYF. DNA for the CDR3: TGTGCCAGCAGCCAAGAAGGGAGCGGGGGGAAATACGAGCAGTACTTC. V gene TRBV3-1 (or the pseudogene TRBV3-2) combines with J gene TRBJ2-7, with TRBD2 matching 9 bases. With V trimmed by 0 bases and J by 4 bases, 7 bases remained unmatched. Germline V lookup: CDR1 LGHDT, CDR2 YNNKEL (reference sequence). CDR3 length: 16 residues.

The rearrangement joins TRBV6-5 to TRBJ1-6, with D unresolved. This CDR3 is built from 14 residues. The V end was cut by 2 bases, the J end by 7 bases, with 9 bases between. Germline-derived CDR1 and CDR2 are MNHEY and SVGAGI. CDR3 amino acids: CASSYRELNSPLHF. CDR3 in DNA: TGTGCCAGCAGTTACCGGGAATTGAATTCACCCCTCCACTTT.